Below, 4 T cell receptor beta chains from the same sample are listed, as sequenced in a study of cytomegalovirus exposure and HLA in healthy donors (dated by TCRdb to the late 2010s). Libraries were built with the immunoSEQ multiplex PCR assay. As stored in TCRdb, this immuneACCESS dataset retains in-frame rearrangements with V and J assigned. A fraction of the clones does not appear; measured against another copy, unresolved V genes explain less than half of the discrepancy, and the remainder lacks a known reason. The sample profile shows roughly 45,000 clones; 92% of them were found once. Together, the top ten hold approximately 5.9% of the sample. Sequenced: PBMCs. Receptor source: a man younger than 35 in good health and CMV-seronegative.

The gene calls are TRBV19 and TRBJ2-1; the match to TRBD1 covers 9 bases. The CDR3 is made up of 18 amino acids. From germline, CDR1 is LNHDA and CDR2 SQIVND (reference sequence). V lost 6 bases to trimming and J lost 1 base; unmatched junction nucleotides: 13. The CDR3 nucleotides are TGTGCCAGTAGGAGCTCTCGGACAGGGGAAGGGTCCTACAATGAGCAGTTCTTC. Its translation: CASRSSRTGEGSYNEQFF.

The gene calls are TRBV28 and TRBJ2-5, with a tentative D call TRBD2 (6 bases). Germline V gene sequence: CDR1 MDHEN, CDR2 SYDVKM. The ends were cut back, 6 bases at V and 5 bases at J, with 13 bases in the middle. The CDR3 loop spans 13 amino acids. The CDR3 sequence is CASSPGGGETQYF. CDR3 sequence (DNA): TGTGCCAGCAGCCCCGGTGGGGGGGAGACCCAGTACTTC. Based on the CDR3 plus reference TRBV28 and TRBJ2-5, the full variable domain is DVKVTQSSRYLVKRTGEKVFLECVQDMDHENMFWYRQDPGLGLRLIYFSYDVKMKEKGDIPEGYSVSREKKERFSLILESASTNQTSMYLCASSPGGGETQYFGPGTRLLVL.

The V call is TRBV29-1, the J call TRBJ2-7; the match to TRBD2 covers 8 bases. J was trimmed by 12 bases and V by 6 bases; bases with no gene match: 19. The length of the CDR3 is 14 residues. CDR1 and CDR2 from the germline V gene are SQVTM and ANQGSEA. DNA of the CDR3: TGCAGCGTCCTGACGCAGACTAGCGCAAAGGAAGTGTACTTC. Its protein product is CSVLTQTSAKEVYF.

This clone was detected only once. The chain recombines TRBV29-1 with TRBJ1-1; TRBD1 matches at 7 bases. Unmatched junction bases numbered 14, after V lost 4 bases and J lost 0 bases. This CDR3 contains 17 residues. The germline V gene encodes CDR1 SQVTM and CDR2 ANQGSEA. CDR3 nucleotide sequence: TGCAGCGTTGCCAGGGGGAACATTCGCCCCATGAACACTGAAGCTTTCTTT. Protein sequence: CSVARGNIRPMNTEAFF. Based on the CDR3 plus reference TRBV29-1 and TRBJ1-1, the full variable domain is SAVISQKPSRDICQRGTSLTIQCQVDSQVTMMFWYRQQPGQSLTLIATANQGSEATYESGFVIDKFPISRPNLTFSTLTVSNMSPEDSSIYLCSVARGNIRPMNTEAFFGQGTRLTVV.